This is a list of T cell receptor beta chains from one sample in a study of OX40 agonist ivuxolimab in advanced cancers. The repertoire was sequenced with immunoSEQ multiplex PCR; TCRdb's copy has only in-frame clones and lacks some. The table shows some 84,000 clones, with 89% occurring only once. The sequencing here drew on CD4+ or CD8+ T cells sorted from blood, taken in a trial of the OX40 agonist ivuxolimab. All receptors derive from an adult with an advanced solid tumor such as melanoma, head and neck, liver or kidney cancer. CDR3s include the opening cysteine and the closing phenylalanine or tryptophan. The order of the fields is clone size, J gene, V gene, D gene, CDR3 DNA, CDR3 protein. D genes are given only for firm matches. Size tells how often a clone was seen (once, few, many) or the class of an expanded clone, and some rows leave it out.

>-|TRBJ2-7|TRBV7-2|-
TGTGCCAGCAGCTCAGGAGACAGGTTGGGGGAGCAGTACTTC
CASSSGDRLGEQYF
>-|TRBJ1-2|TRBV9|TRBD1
TGTGCCAGCAGCGTCGGGACAGGGATGGGCTATGGCTACACCTTC
CASSVGTGMGYGYTF
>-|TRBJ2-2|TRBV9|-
TGTGCCAGCAGCGTAGGGGGAAGGAACACCGGGGAGCTGTTTTTT
CASSVGGRNTGELFF
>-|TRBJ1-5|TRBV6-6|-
TGTGCCAGCAGTTACTGGGGAGGGGGCAATCAGCCCCAGCATTTT
CASSYWGGGNQPQHF
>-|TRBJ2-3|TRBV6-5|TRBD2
TGTGCCAGCAGGCTAGCGGGGGGGTACCTCTCTTTT
CASRLAGGYLSF
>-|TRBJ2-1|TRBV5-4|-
TGTGCCAGCAGTTCGACTAGATCTAGCTCCTACAATGAGCAGTTCTTC
CASSSTRSSSYNEQFF
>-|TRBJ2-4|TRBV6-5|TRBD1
TGTGCCAGCAGAGCCCCGGGACAGAAAAACATTCAGTACTTC
CASRAPGQKNIQYF
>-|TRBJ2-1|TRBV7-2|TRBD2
TGTGCCAGCAGCATGGGACTAGCGGGAGTTGTAAGGATATTCGATGAGCAGTTCTTC
CASSMGLAGVVRIFDEQFF
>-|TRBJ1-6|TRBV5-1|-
TGCGCCAGCAGGATAACAGGAGATAATTCACCCCTCCACTTT
CASRITGDNSPLHF
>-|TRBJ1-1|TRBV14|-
TGTGCCAGCAGCCAAGGGGGGACCAAGAACACTGAAGCTTTCTTT
CASSQGGTKNTEAFF
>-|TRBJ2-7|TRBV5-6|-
TGTGCCAGCACCACGCGGATGGGGGCCGGGTGGGAGCAGTACTTC
CASTTRMGAGWEQYF
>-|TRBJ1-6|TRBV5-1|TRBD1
TGCGCCAGCAGCCGGGGACAGAATAATTCACCCCTCCACTTT
CASSRGQNNSPLHF
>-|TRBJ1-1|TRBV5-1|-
TGCGCCAGCAGCCTGGGGATTAACACTGAAGCTTTCTTT
CASSLGINTEAFF
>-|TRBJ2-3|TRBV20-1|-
TGCAGTGCCACCACGGGAGATACGCAGTATTTT
CSATTGDTQYF
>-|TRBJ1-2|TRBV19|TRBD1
TGTGCCAGTAGTATCGGGTTTCGGGGACAGCATTTAGCTAACTATGGCTACACCTTC
CASSIGFRGQHLANYGYTF
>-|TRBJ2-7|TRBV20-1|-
TGCAGTGCTCGAAAAAACTACGAGCAGTACTTC
CSARKNYEQYF
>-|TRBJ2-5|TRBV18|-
TGTGCCAGCTCACCAACTAGACAAGAGACCCAGTACTTC
CASSPTRQETQYF
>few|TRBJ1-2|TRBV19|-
TGTGCCACCACACGGGGTGGCTATGGCTACACCTTC
CATTRGGYGYTF
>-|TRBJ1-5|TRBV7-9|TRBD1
TGTGCCAGCAGCTTAACCCGGACAGGGCTCTATCAGCCCCAGCATTTT
CASSLTRTGLYQPQHF
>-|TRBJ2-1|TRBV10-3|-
TGTGCCATCCAAAGGTCGAATGAGCAGTTCTTC
CAIQRSNEQFF
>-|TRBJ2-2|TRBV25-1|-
TGTGCCAGCAGTGACCAGGTTGGGAGCACCGGGGAGCTGTTTTTT
CASSDQVGSTGELFF
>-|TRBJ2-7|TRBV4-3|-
TGCGCCAGCAGCCAAGATCGTGCCAGACGGCCTGGAGAGCAGTACTTC
CASSQDRARRPGEQYF
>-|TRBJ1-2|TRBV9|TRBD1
TGTGCCAGCAGCGAAGGGAGCGACAGGGAGAATAACTATGGCTACACCTTC
CASSEGSDRENNYGYTF
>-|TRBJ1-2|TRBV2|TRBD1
TGTGCCAGCGGGACAGGGGCCTATGGCTACACCTTC
CASGTGAYGYTF
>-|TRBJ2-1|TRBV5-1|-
TGCGCCAGCTCCACGGAAAACCTTTACAATGAGCAGTTCTTC
CASSTENLYNEQFF
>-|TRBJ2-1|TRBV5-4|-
TGTGCCAGCAGCGGCGGTAATACGTATGAGCAGTTCTTC
CASSGGNTYEQFF
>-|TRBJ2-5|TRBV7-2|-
TGTGCCAGCAGCTTTAGTTCCGGGGGCGAGACCCAGTACTTC
CASSFSSGGETQYF
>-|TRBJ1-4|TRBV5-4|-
TGTGCCAGCAGCTTGGAACCAACTAATGAAAAACTGTTTTTT
CASSLEPTNEKLFF
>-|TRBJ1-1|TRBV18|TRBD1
TGTGCCAGCTCAGCCGACAGGGGAGGGACTGAAGCTTTCTTT
CASSADRGGTEAFF